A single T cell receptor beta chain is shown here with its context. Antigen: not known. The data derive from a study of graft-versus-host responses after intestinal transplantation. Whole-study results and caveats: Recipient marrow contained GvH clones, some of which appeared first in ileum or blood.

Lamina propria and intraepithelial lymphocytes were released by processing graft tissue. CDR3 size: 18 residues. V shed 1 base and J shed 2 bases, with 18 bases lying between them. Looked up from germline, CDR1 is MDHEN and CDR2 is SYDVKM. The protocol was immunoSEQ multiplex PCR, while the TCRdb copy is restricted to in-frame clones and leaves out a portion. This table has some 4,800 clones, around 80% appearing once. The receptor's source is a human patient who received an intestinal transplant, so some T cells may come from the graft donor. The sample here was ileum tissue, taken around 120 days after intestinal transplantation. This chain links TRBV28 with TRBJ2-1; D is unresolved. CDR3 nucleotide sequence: TGTGCCAGCAGTTTATCGGGTAGCTCAAAAGATCCCTACAATGAGCAGTTCTTC. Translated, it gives CASSLSGSSKDPYNEQFF.